These 20 T cell receptor beta chains were all obtained from the same sample, sequenced in a study of naive and memory T cell subsets. An equimolar mix of two oligonucleotides served as the beta constant-region primer for TRBC1 and TRBC2. TCRdb re-derived calls from the UMI-ligation and nested PCR reads in MiXCR, one entry per CDR3 protein. Of roughly 27,000 distinct CDR3 sequences detected, approximately 11% appear once; the ten largest clones hold over 15%. The sample comprised effector memory CD4+ T cells from blood. Subset of the sample: effector memory, CD45RA- CD27-. These receptors all come from a human donor in good health.

This chain joins TRBV3-1 and TRBJ2-2; D may be TRBD1 (6 bases). Germline CDR1 and CDR2: LGHDT and YNNKEL (reference sequence). The CDR3 spans 15 residues. V was pared by 0 bases and J by 4 bases, with 9 bases between. CDR3 DNA sequence: TGTGCCAGCAGCCAAGAAGGACAGCGCACCGGGGAGCTGTTTTTT. This translates into CASSQEGQRTGELFF.

The genes are TRBV10-3 and TRBJ2-1, with 12 bases identical to TRBD2. Germline values: CDR1 ENHRY, CDR2 SYGVKD. V lost 0 bases, J lost 0 bases, and 12 bases stayed unmatched. The CDR3 consists of 21 residues. The CDR3 reads CAISESLTSGSPLSSYNEQFF. CDR3 sequence (DNA): TGTGCCATCAGTGAGTCTTTGACTAGCGGGAGCCCTCTAAGCTCCTACAATGAGCAGTTCTTC.

This clonotype was observed a handful of times. V gene TRBV12-3 or TRBV12-4 combines with J gene TRBJ1-6, with a weak D call TRBD1 (6 bases). The CDR3 is 15 amino acids. Trimming shortened V by 6 bases and J by 9 bases, and 18 bases separated the two germline ends. CDR3 nucleotide sequence: TGTGCCAGCAGCCGAACGGGACAAAGTAGTTCACCCCTCCACTTT. Translated: CASSRTGQSSSPLHF.

This clonotype was detected ten times or more. The chain has TRBV6-5 and TRBJ2-1; either TRBD1 or TRBD2 may fit D (5 bases each). CDR3 length equals 14 residues. The V end lost 0 bases, the J end lost 2 bases, and 5 bases lay between the germline ends. Germline V lookup: CDR1 MNHEY, CDR2 SVGAGI. CDR3 sequence: CASSYSGAYNEQFF. Here the CDR3 DNA reads TGTGCCAGCAGTTACTCGGGGGCCTACAATGAGCAGTTCTTC.

This clonotype was seen repeatedly, ten times or more. The chain joins TRBV28 to TRBJ2-1; maybe TRBD1 (6 bases). The CDR3 consists of 16 residues. The germline V gene has CDR1 MDHEN and CDR2 SYDVKM. V lost 4 bases and J 4 bases, leaving 17 bases between the germline ends. The CDR3 loop is CASSSIGAGVYNEQFF. The CDR3 bases are TGTGCCAGCAGTTCAATCGGGGCAGGGGTATACAATGAGCAGTTCTTC.

The chain is built from TRBV19 and TRBJ1-2, with 7 nucleotides matching TRBD1. V was clipped by 9 bases and J by 0 bases; unmatched bases: 16. This CDR3 has 17 residues. Germline V gene data show CDR1 as LNHDA and CDR2 as SQIVND (reference sequence). DNA of the CDR3: TGTGCCAGCCGCCCGCGACAGGGCACTAACGCTAACTATGGCTACACCTTC. This translates into CASRPRQGTNANYGYTF.

The chain joins TRBV20-1 to TRBJ1-2; D is possibly TRBD1 (5 bases). The CDR3 is made up of 14 amino acids. Germline values: CDR1 DFQATT, CDR2 SNEGSKA (reference sequence). V lost 2 bases and J 8 bases, leaving 18 bases between the germline ends. The DNA of the CDR3 is TGCAGTGCTAGACATCTTTCGGGGGGGGACGGCTACACCTTC. It yields the protein CSARHLSGGDGYTF.

The table lists this clonotype with many counts. V usage is TRBV6-5 and J usage is TRBJ2-1; D might be TRBD2 (6 bases). CDR3 length: 13 residues. Trimming left V 5 bases short and J 5 bases short, with 10 bases between. The V gene's germline CDR1 is MNHEY and CDR2 SVGAGI. DNA for the CDR3: TGTGCCAGCAGTGTTAGCGGAAACAATGAGCAGTTCTTC. This gives the protein CASSVSGNNEQFF.

This clonotype was detected ten times or more. The rearrangement links TRBV6-2 or TRBV6-3 to TRBJ1-5; D gene unclear. V was shortened by 0 bases and J by 3 bases, with 15 bases between the two germline ends. The length of the CDR3 is 17 residues. Germline CDR1 is MNHEY and CDR2 is SVGEGT. The CDR3 is CASSYSSYKAPNQPQHF. CDR3 DNA sequence: TGTGCCAGCAGTTACTCGTCTTACAAGGCACCCAATCAGCCCCAGCATTTT.

This clonotype has more than one count but fewer than ten. The V and J genes are TRBV28 and TRBJ2-3; D unclear. Germline lookup yields CDR1 MDHEN and CDR2 SYDVKM. This CDR3 comprises 14 residues. V gave up 6 bases and J gave up 2 bases, with 12 bases separating them. The CDR3 loop reads CASRGGAPTDTQYF. Here the CDR3 DNA reads TGTGCCAGCAGGGGTGGCGCTCCCACAGATACGCAGTATTTT. The full variable domain, its missing parts supplied by reference TRBV28 and TRBJ2-3, is DVKVTQSSRYLVKRTGEKVFLECVQDMDHENMFWYRQDPGLGLRLIYFSYDVKMKEKGDIPEGYSVSREKKERFSLILESASTNQTSMYLCASRGGAPTDTQYFGPGTRLTVL.

This clonotype was seen repeatedly, ten times or more. The chain recombines TRBV24-1 with TRBJ2-7, with D perhaps TRBD2 (5 bases). V gave up 4 bases and J gave up 7 bases, with 10 bases separating them. The CDR3 has 12 amino acids. Germline CDR1 and CDR2: KGHDR and SFDVKD. This CDR3 reads CATSDYSGEQYF. CDR3 coding DNA: TGTGCCACCAGTGACTACTCGGGGGAGCAGTACTTC.

The chain has TRBV29-1 and TRBJ2-2; a possible D gene is TRBD2 (6 bases). This CDR3 is 14 amino acids long. Germline V gene sequence: CDR1 SQVTM, CDR2 ANQGSEA. V lost 4 bases, J lost 0 bases, and 9 bases lay in between. The CDR3 DNA reads as TGCAGCGTTGGGGGAGGCCCGAACACCGGGGAGCTGTTTTTT. This sequence encodes CSVGGGPNTGELFF.

This clonotype was observed at least ten times. The V call is TRBV7-6, the J call TRBJ1-5; tentative D call: TRBD1 (5 bases). The V gene lost 1 base and the J gene lost 7 bases, with 20 bases spanning the gap. This CDR3 contains 17 residues. Germline V lookup: CDR1 SGHVS, CDR2 FNYEAQ. Here the CDR3 reads CASSLGAGGGPSQPQHF. In DNA form, the CDR3 reads TGTGCCAGCAGCTTAGGAGCCGGGGGAGGGCCATCGCAGCCCCAGCATTTT.

Many counts were recorded for this clonotype. The genes are TRBV20-1 and TRBJ2-7; D is possibly TRBD2 (6 bases). V gave up 6 bases and J gave up 6 bases, with 24 bases separating them. From germline, CDR1 is DFQATT and CDR2 SNEGSKA (reference sequence). The length of the CDR3 is 15 residues. The CDR3 DNA follows: TGCAGTGCCAGCAAAGGGACTCAAGGATTAGGCGAGCAGTACTTC. Its translation: CSASKGTQGLGEQYF.

This clonotype was counted at least ten times. V gene TRBV2 combines with J gene TRBJ1-2; D possibly corresponds to TRBD1 (6 bases). This CDR3 comprises 15 residues. The germline CDR1 and CDR2 sequences are SNHLY and FYNNEI. Trimming removed 7 bases from V and 3 bases from J, with 18 bases in between. The CDR3: CASNKKGGSDYGYTF. The CDR3 DNA reads TGTGCCAGCAATAAAAAAGGGGGGTCTGACTATGGCTACACCTTC.

Written as DNA, the CDR3 is TGTGCCATCAAGGGGGCATCCTACGAGCAGTACTTC. Its protein is CAIKGASYEQYF. J is TRBJ2-7 and V is TRBV12-3 or TRBV12-4; 7 positions match TRBD1. V was clipped by 10 bases and J by 1 base; unmatched bases: 4. The CDR3 has 12 residues.

This clonotype has only a few counts. The chain joins TRBV5-5 to TRBJ1-1; TRBD1 is a possible D gene (6 bases). The germline CDR1 and CDR2 sequences are SGHKS and YYEKEE (reference sequence). The CDR3 is 13 residues long. The V gene lost 0 bases and the J gene lost 10 bases, with 13 bases spanning the gap. In DNA form, the CDR3 reads TGTGCCAGCAGCTTGGTAACGGCAGGGGCAGCTTTCTTT. This gives the protein CASSLVTAGAAFF.

This clonotype was counted at least ten times. The rearrangement links TRBV6-1 to TRBJ2-3; D might be TRBD2 (6 bases). The V end was cut by 10 bases, the J end by 2 bases, with 16 bases between. Per the germline V gene, CDR1 is MNHNS and CDR2 is SASEGT. The CDR3 contains 14 residues. In nucleotides, the CDR3 is TGTGCCACTAGGGACTGGCTTTACACAGATACGCAGTATTTT. Protein product: CATRDWLYTDTQYF.

V is TRBV19 and J is TRBJ1-5; D possibly corresponds to TRBD1 (6 bases). This CDR3 region has 15 residues. The ends were cut back, 3 bases at V and 1 base at J, with 10 bases in the middle. CDR1 and CDR2 (germline): LNHDA, SQIVND (reference sequence). The DNA of the CDR3 is TGTGCCAGTAGTATGGCGGGACACAGCAATCAGCCCCAGCATTTT. Amino acids: CASSMAGHSNQPQHF.

The sample holds many counts of this clonotype. The chain recombines TRBV6-2 or TRBV6-3 with TRBJ2-3; D is undetermined. Germline V gene sequence: CDR1 MNHEY, CDR2 SVGEGT. There are 14 residues in the CDR3. The V gene lost 7 bases and the J gene lost 3 bases, with 14 bases spanning the gap. The CDR3 region has the DNA TGTGCCAGCACCTCGATGACAATTACAGATACGCAGTATTTT. Its translation is CASTSMTITDTQYF.